This TCR beta chain was obtained from a study of T cells expressing NK-cell markers. About the study: Each TCR beta repertoire originated in sorted T cells that were CD3+CD56+NKG2C+, CD3+CD56+NKG2C- or CD3+CD56-NKG2C+. Seven HCMV-seropositive donors and one seronegative donor made up the eight sequenced donors.

Notes on this clonotype: The antigen is unknown.

One entry per CDR3 protein, without DNA, is what TCRdb gives after re-calling the 5' RACE reads. This specimen shows about 380,000 distinct CDR3 sequences; the ten leading clones hold about 5.2%. Findings and limits, study-wide: It remained uncertain whether the expanded NKG2C+ T cell clones were specific for HCMV antigens.

The CDR3 has 15 amino acids. CDR1 is MNHNS, CDR2 SASEGT, per germline. Sequenced: blood T cells: a sorted CD56 or NKG2C T cell subset, CD4+ or CD8+ T cells, or bulk PBMC T cells (not recorded which). The receptor comes from a man aged 18-75 years in good health. This chain joins TRBV6-1 and TRBJ2-3; TCRdb calls TRBD1, which cannot be checked without DNA. CDR3 amino acids: CASRSGGPLGNTQYF.